Following are 23 T cell receptor beta chains from one sample sequenced in a study of shared clonotypes between healthy human individuals. Positively selected for CCR7, the CD45RO-negative cells used as naive CD8 cells excluded terminally differentiated effector memory CD45RA+ cells. Using immunoSEQ multiplex PCR, the repertoire was profiled, and TCRdb retains in-frame clones only, with some absent. The data hold hundreds of thousands of clones, with about 96% observed a single time. Sequences were obtained from naive CD8+ T cells sorted from blood. The receptors were gathered from a woman aged 25 to 39 in good health.

CDR3 nucleotide sequence: TGCGCCAGCAGCCTCCCTCCCGGGCAGTTCAATAACTACGAGCAGTACTTC. Translated, it gives CASSLPPGQFNNYEQYF. This rearrangement joins TRBV5-1 to TRBJ2-7; no clear D. The germline gives CDR1 SGHRS, CDR2 YFSETQ. V dropped 4 bases and J dropped 3 bases, with 23 bases sitting between them. This CDR3 spans 17 amino acids.

The CDR3 bases are TGTGCCAGCAGCTTATTGATTAGCCCCTATGGCTACACCTTC. Encoded protein: CASSLLISPYGYTF. The chain uses TRBV5-5 and TRBJ1-2; D is unresolved. From germline, CDR1 is SGHKS and CDR2 YYEKEE (reference sequence). The V end was cut by 2 bases, the J end by 4 bases, with 12 bases between. This CDR3 is 14 amino acids long.

A remark on this clone: The sample has other DNA sequences that encode this CDR3 too. The chain links TRBV4-1 to TRBJ2-7; D not resolved. Germline lookup yields CDR1 MGHRA and CDR2 YSYEKL. Trimming shortened V by 1 base and J by 3 bases, and 7 bases separated the two germline ends. CDR3 length: 13 amino acids. The CDR3, as DNA: TGCGCCAGCAGCCAAGTCGGTGGCTACGAGCAGTACTTC. It codes for CASSQVGGYEQYF.

The rearrangement uses TRBV10-3 and TRBJ2-7, with TRBD2 as a possible D gene (5 bases). This CDR3 is 13 amino acids long. V shed 5 bases and J shed 2 bases, with 10 bases lying between them. The germline V gene encodes CDR1 ENHRY and CDR2 SYGVKD. The CDR3 region has the DNA TGTGCCATCAGTCTACCGGGGACCTACGAGCAGTACTTC. Its protein product is CAISLPGTYEQYF.

The rearrangement uses TRBV10-2 and TRBJ2-4, with 7 bases fitting TRBD2. The CDR3 covers 17 residues. Germline V gene sequence: CDR1 WSHSY, CDR2 SAAADI. Germline trimming cut 10 bases from V and 1 base from J; bases unmatched to any gene: 16. The CDR3, as DNA: TGCGCCACCACCGACCCAAGACTAGCTGTTGCCAAAAACATTCAGTACTTC. This encodes CATTDPRLAVAKNIQYF.

The gene calls are TRBV5-4 and TRBJ1-2; D is perhaps TRBD1 (6 bases). V was shortened by 4 bases and J by 4 bases, with 11 bases between the two germline ends. This CDR3 has 13 residues. CDR1 SGHNT and CDR2 YYREEE come from the germline V gene (reference sequence). CDR3 nucleotides: TGTGCCAGCAGCGAACGAGGGGGCTATGGCTACACCTTC. As protein: CASSERGGYGYTF.

The V gene is TRBV15, the J gene TRBJ2-3; 10 bases are shared with TRBD2. This CDR3 contains 15 residues. Germline trimming cut 5 bases from V and 1 base from J; bases unmatched to any gene: 3. CDR1 and CDR2 (germline): LNHNV, YYDKDF (reference sequence). This CDR3 is CATSSGTSGTDTQYF. CDR3 nucleotides: TGTGCCACCAGCTCCGGGACTAGCGGCACAGATACGCAGTATTTT.

This clone was seen a single time. The chain employs TRBV27 and TRBJ2-3; TRBD1 is a possible D gene (6 bases). Trimming left V 2 bases short and J 4 bases short, with 22 bases between. From germline, CDR1 is MNHEY and CDR2 SMNVEV (reference sequence). The length of the CDR3 is 18 residues. In nucleotides, the CDR3 is TGTGCCAGCAGTTTACTCCCCTTGGGGGCTTCCGGTCCAGATACGCAGTATTTT. Residues: CASSLLPLGASGPDTQYF.

V is TRBV13 and J is TRBJ1-2; D is undetermined. The CDR3 loop spans 12 amino acids. Germline values: CDR1 PRHDT, CDR2 FYEKMQ (reference sequence). Deletions cut 5 bases from V and 7 bases from J, with 11 bases between. The CDR3 protein is CASSQPIGGYTF. CDR3 in DNA: TGTGCCAGCAGCCAACCCATCGGTGGCTACACCTTC.

The chain has TRBV4-1 and TRBJ2-7; D call uncertain. Germline V CDR1 and CDR2: MGHRA, YSYEKL. V lost 0 bases to trimming and J lost 2 bases, with 8 bases between them. The CDR3 totals 14 residues. The DNA for the CDR3 is TGCGCCAGCAGCCAAGAAAACAGCCCCTACGAGCAGTACTTC. Amino acids: CASSQENSPYEQYF.

To note about this clone: Mismatch with germline at one junction end may stem from a read error. Other DNA sequences of this sample code for an identical CDR3. This sequence joins TRBV27 and TRBJ1-2, with TRBD1 identical over 7 bases. The CDR3 totals 15 residues. The germline gives CDR1 MNHEY, CDR2 SMNVEV (reference sequence). CDR3 DNA sequence: TGTGCCAGCAGCTTATCCGGGACAGCGGTTTATGGCTACACCTTC. This codes for CASSLSGTAVYGYTF.

The V and J genes are TRBV5-6 and TRBJ2-6; D perhaps matches TRBD2 (6 bases). V was clipped by 1 base and J by 1 base, with 15 bases between them. The CDR3 has 18 amino acids. Germline CDR1 reads SGHDT; CDR2 reads YYEEEE. The DNA for the CDR3 is TGTGCCAGCAGCTTGCTCCGCGGGGTTGGATCTGGGGCCAACGTCCTGACTTTC. As protein: CASSLLRGVGSGANVLTF. Based on the CDR3 plus reference TRBV5-6 and TRBJ2-6, the full variable domain is DAGVTQSPTHLIKTRGQQVTLRCSPKSGHDTVSWYQQALGQGPQFIFQYYEEEERQRGNFPDRFSGHQFPNYSSELNVNALLLGDSALYLCASSLLRGVGSGANVLTFGAGSRLTVL.

The chain has TRBV5-1 and TRBJ2-7; 16 bases are a match to TRBD2. The CDR3 is 19 residues long. Per the germline V gene, CDR1 is SGHRS and CDR2 is YFSETQ. V lost 5 bases to trimming and J lost 4 bases; unmatched junction nucleotides: 15. CDR3 bases: TGCGCCAGCAGGTCCTCACCGGGACTAGCGGGAGGGCCTATGTACGAGCAGTACTTC. This codes for CASRSSPGLAGGPMYEQYF.

The chain links TRBV9 to TRBJ2-7; a weak D match, TRBD1 (6 bases). Germline lookup yields CDR1 SGDLS and CDR2 YYNGEE. Deletions cut 4 bases from V and 7 bases from J, with 24 bases between. The CDR3 spans 16 residues. The CDR3 reads CASSTGHLGPSGEQYF. DNA for the CDR3: TGTGCCAGCAGCACGGGACACCTGGGACCTTCGGGTGAGCAGTACTTC.

The J gene is TRBJ1-4, the V gene TRBV19; D possibly corresponds to TRBD1 (6 bases). The CDR3 contains 16 residues. V was cut by 2 bases and J by 3 bases, with 13 bases left in between. Germline values: CDR1 LNHDA, CDR2 SQIVND (reference sequence). The CDR3 nucleotides read TGTGCCAGTAGTATAACAGGGTTTGGCTCTAATGAAAAACTGTTTTTT. This translates into CASSITGFGSNEKLFF.

This clone was seen a single time. V is TRBV30 and J is TRBJ1-5; 7 bases align to TRBD1. Losses at the gene ends were 7 bases for V and 6 bases for J; bases not matched to a gene: 12. This CDR3 contains 14 residues. Germline V gene sequence: CDR1 GTSNPN, CDR2 SVGIG (reference sequence). The CDR3 reads CAYKLTGSSQPQHF. CDR3 coding DNA: TGTGCCTACAAACTGACAGGGTCCAGTCAGCCCCAGCATTTT.

V and J are TRBV7-8 and TRBJ2-7; 10 nucleotides line up with TRBD1. Germline trimming cut 5 bases from V and 6 bases from J; bases unmatched to any gene: 10. CDR1 and CDR2 (germline): SGHVS, FQNEAQ. This CDR3 spans 15 amino acids. The CDR3 DNA reads as TGTGCCAGCAGCGGACACCGGGACAGGGGCTCCGAGCAGTACTTC. Encoded protein: CASSGHRDRGSEQYF.

This clone was recorded once. This sample includes further DNA sequences coding for the same CDR3. The chain employs TRBV19 and TRBJ2-7; D is possibly TRBD1 or TRBD2 (5 bases each). Trimming removed 5 bases at V and 3 bases at J, with 11 bases between. Germline-derived CDR1 and CDR2 are LNHDA and SQIVND (reference sequence). This CDR3 spans 13 amino acids. The CDR3: CASSPAGSYEQYF. As DNA, the CDR3 is TGTGCCAGTAGTCCAGCAGGGAGCTACGAGCAGTACTTC. The full variable domain, in which reference TRBV19 and TRBJ2-7 provide the parts outside the CDR3, is DGGITQSPKYLFRKEGQNVTLSCEQNLNHDAMYWYRQDPGQGLRLIYYSQIVNDFQKGDIAEGYSVSREKKESFPLTVTSAQKNPTAFYLCASSPAGSYEQYFGPGTRLTVT.

This chain connects TRBV7-9 to TRBJ2-1, with D tentatively TRBD1 or TRBD2 (6 bases each). There are 15 residues in the CDR3. The V end was cut by 2 bases, the J end by 6 bases, with 14 bases between. In germline, CDR1 is SEHNR, CDR2 FQNEAQ (reference sequence). CDR3 nucleotides: TGTGCCAGCAGCTTAATAGCGGAGGGGGGCAATGAGCAGTTCTTC. This codes for CASSLIAEGGNEQFF.

This clone was seen just once. V is TRBV2 and J is TRBJ1-6, with D possibly TRBD1 on 6 matching bases. Per the germline V gene, CDR1 is SNHLY and CDR2 is FYNNEI. The CDR3 is 15 amino acids. V was clipped by 3 bases and J by 5 bases, with 11 bases between them. CDR3 amino acids: CASSETGTDNSPLHF. CDR3 bases: TGTGCCAGCAGTGAGACAGGCACGGATAATTCACCCCTCCACTTT. Variable domain in full (rest from reference TRBV2 and TRBJ1-6): EPEVTQTPSHQVTQMGQEVILRCVPISNHLYFYWYRQILGQKVEFLVSFYNNEISEKSEIFDDQFSVERPDGSNFTLKIRSTKLEDSAMYFCASSETGTDNSPLHFGNGTRLTVT.

V and J are TRBV9 and TRBJ2-7, with D possibly called TRBD1 or TRBD2 (7 bases each). V lost 4 bases and J 2 bases, leaving 16 bases between the germline ends. CDR3 length equals 15 residues. CDR1 and CDR2 (germline): SGDLS, YYNGEE. CDR3 loop: CASSPVGGGTYEQYF. Here the CDR3 DNA reads TGTGCCAGCAGCCCAGTGGGAGGGGGCACCTACGAGCAGTACTTC.

To note about this clone: Other DNA sequences in the sample encode the same CDR3. The DNA of the CDR3 is TGTGCCAGCAGTTTAGGACGGGCCTACGAGCAGTACTTC. Protein: CASSLGRAYEQYF. V gene TRBV27 combines with J gene TRBJ2-7, with D unclear. Trimming took off 2 bases at V and 2 bases at J, with 7 bases between the two ends. This CDR3 comprises 13 residues. Germline loops: CDR1 MNHEY, CDR2 SMNVEV (reference sequence).

The chain has TRBV15 and TRBJ2-1; 9 bases line up with TRBD2. The CDR3 length is 16 residues. J was trimmed by 7 bases and V by 0 bases; bases with no gene match: 7. Germline V gene data show CDR1 as LNHNV and CDR2 as YYDKDF (reference sequence). The chain's CDR3 is CATSRDQAGGWNEQFF. DNA for the CDR3: TGTGCCACCAGCAGAGATCAGGCGGGAGGGTGGAATGAGCAGTTCTTC.